This note documents a single T cell receptor beta chain sequence. Its matching antigen is unknown. The CDR3 sequence is 13 residues long. After removal of 10 bases from V and 4 bases from J, the junction contained 7 bases not matched to a gene. The germline V gene has CDR1 MDHEN and CDR2 SYDVKM. This record belongs to a study of T cell responses to AZD1222 COVID-19 vaccine. Study-level findings and limits: Most donors were white British, females outnumbered males, and clonal diversity was possibly underestimated.

This table comes from immunoSEQ multiplex PCR, and its TCRdb copy is limited to in-frame clones, with some not included. The table lists more than 95,000 clones, about nine tenths of them singletons. Here the sequenced sample was peripheral blood, taken on day 0 of AZD1222 vaccination. This sequence was found in an adult in good health. V is TRBV28 and J is TRBJ2-3; 8 nucleotides match TRBD1. CDR3 protein: CAISGGAADTQYF. CDR3 bases: TGTGCCATCTCAGGGGGCGCCGCAGATACGCAGTATTTT.